A single TCR beta chain is shown here with its context. The antigen is undetermined. Germline values: CDR1 SGHDT, CDR2 YYEEEE. This CDR3 comprises 15 residues. The V end lost 2 bases, the J end lost 3 bases, and 13 bases lay between the germline ends. This specimen comes from a study of cytotoxic CD8 clonotypes in ibrutinib-treated CLL. Looking at the study overall: Enrolment comprised 10 to 11 relapsed/refractory and more than 14 treatment-naive patients; approximately 18 were IGHV unmutated. Study-level points and caveats: The public clonotypes identified were infrequent and showed contraction or stability on treatment. Age-matched healthy donor levels were exceeded by baseline clonality, which tracked circulating CD8+ T-cell counts.

T cells were sequenced at a targeted depth of 1 in 200,000 to 1 in 1 million. Method: immunoSEQ multiplex PCR; TCRdb's copy keeps in-frame clones and lacks some. The sample carries approximately 330,000 clones, more than 65% recorded once. The chain uses TRBV5-6 and TRBJ2-3; maybe TRBD2 (5 bases). The clonotype originates from a human donor with chronic lymphocytic leukemia. Sample: PBMCs, taken before ibrutinib treatment. The DNA for the CDR3 is TGTGCCAGCAGCTTCAGTGGGAGCTTGACAGATACGCAGTATTTT. Protein product: CASSFSGSLTDTQYF.